The 2 T cell receptor beta chains reported below all come from one sample, sequenced in a study of shared clonotypes between healthy human individuals. Assay used: immunoSEQ multiplex PCR; TCRdb lists only in-frame clones, some missing. The sample lists 400,000 or so clones; 90% to 97% were seen once. Sequencing input: memory CD8+ T cells sorted from blood. This sample's subset: CD45RO+ cells pooled with CCR7-negative TemRA cells. The receptors were sampled from a man aged 25-45 years in good health.

The chain recombines TRBV2 with TRBJ1-5, with D uncertain. The CDR3 extends over 14 amino acids. Germline V CDR1 and CDR2: SNHLY, FYNNEI. Trimming took 6 bases from V and 3 from J, leaving 12 bases between them. CDR3 loop: CASSFRALNQPQHF. The CDR3 DNA is TGTGCCAGCAGCTTCCGGGCCCTCAATCAGCCCCAGCATTTT.

This rearrangement joins TRBV6-4 to TRBJ2-7, with 12 nucleotides matching TRBD2. Per germline, CDR1 MRHNA and CDR2 SNTAGT. The J segment lost 6 bases and the V segment lost 4 bases, leaving 7 bases of the junction unmatched. The CDR3 runs to 15 residues. The CDR3 loop reads CASSVPLAGGSEQYF. For the CDR3, the DNA is TGTGCCAGCAGTGTCCCGCTAGCGGGGGGGAGCGAGCAGTACTTC.